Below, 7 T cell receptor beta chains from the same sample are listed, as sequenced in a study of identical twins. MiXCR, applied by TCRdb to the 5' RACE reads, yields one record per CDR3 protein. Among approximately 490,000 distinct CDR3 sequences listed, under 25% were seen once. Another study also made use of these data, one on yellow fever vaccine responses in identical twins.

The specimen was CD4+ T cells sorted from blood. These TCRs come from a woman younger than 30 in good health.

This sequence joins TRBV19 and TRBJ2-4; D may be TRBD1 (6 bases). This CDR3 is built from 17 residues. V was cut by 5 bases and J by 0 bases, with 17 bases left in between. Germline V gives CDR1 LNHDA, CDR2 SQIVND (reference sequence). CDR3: CASSLGDIPGAKNIQYF. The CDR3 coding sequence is TGTGCCAGTAGTTTGGGGGACATCCCCGGAGCCAAAAACATTCAGTACTTC.

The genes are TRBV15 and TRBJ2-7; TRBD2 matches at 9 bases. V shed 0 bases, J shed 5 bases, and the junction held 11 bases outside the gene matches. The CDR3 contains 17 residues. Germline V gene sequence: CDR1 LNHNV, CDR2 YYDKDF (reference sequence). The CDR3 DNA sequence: TGTGCCACCAGCAGAGAAGTTGGAGGCGGGAGGGCCGACGAGCAGTACTTC. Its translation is CATSREVGGGRADEQYF.

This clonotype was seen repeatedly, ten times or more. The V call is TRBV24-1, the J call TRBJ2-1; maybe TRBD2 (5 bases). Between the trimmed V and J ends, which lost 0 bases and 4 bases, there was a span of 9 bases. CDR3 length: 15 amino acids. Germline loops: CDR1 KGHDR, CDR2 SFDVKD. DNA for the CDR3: TGTGCCACCAGTGATTTGTCTAGCAGTTACAATGAGCAGTTCTTC. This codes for CATSDLSSSYNEQFF.

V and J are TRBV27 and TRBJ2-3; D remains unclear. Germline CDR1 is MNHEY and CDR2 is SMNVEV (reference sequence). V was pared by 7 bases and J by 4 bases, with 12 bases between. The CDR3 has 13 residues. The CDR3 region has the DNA TGTGCCAGCACCCCGGGCGTCCCAGATACGCAGTATTTT. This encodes CASTPGVPDTQYF.

This CDR3 reads CSAQAPGGRDTQYF. CDR3 DNA sequence: TGCAGTGCTCAAGCCCCGGGAGGTCGAGATACGCAGTATTTT. The rearrangement links TRBV20-1 to TRBJ2-3; 7 bases align to TRBD2. The CDR3 is 14 residues long. Germline V gene lookup returns CDR1 DFQATT and CDR2 SNEGSKA (reference sequence). V dropped 5 bases and J dropped 5; count of bases not matched to a gene: 10.

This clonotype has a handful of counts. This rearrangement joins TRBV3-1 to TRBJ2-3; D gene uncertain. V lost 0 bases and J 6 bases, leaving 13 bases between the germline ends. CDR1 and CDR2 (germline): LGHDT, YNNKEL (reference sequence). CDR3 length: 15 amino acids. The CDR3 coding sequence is TGTGCCAGCAGCCAAGATTTAAAGAGTGTTGATACGCAGTATTTT. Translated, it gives CASSQDLKSVDTQYF.

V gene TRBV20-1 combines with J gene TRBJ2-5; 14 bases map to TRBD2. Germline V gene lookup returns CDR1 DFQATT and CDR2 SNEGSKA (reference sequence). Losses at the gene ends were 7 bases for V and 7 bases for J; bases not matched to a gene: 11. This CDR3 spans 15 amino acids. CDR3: CSGLAGGSTGGTQYF. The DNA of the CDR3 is TGCAGTGGACTAGCGGGAGGGTCGACCGGAGGGACCCAGTACTTC.